The 20 T cell receptor beta chains presented below share a single source sample, sequenced in a study of OX40 agonist ivuxolimab in advanced cancers. Clones were sequenced by immunoSEQ multiplex PCR, and TCRdb holds only the in-frame ones, with some missing. Among 75,000 to 100,000 clones, roughly 80% were seen once, and the ten largest hold 2.5% to 3%. Sequenced here: CD4+ or CD8+ T cells sorted from blood, sampled in a trial of the OX40 agonist ivuxolimab. All receptors derive from an adult with an advanced solid tumor such as melanoma, head and neck, liver or kidney cancer.

J is TRBJ2-1 and V is TRBV18; a weak D match, TRBD2 (6 bases). V lost 3 bases, J lost 6 bases, and 15 bases lay in between. Germline CDR1 is KGHSH and CDR2 is LQKENI. This CDR3 is 15 amino acids long. CDR3: CASSPRDWDFNEQFF. The CDR3 DNA is TGTGCCAGCTCACCCCGGGACTGGGATTTCAATGAGCAGTTCTTC. Looking up the rest from reference TRBV18 and TRBJ2-1 gives the full variable domain: NAGVMQNPRHLVRRRGQEARLRCSPMKGHSHVYWYRQLPEEGLKFMVYLQKENIIDESGMPKERFSAEFPKEGPSILRIQQVVRGDSAAYFCASSPRDWDFNEQFFGPGTRLTVL.

This chain connects TRBV12-5 to TRBJ1-1, with a weak D call TRBD1 (5 bases). With 2 bases removed from V and 0 bases from J, the gap between germline ends came to 7 bases. The CDR3 sequence is 14 residues long. Germline V gene lookup returns CDR1 LGHNT and CDR2 FRNRAP. In DNA, the CDR3 is TGTGCTAGTGGTTTGCAGGGTGTGAACACTGAAGCTTTCTTT. It encodes CASGLQGVNTEAFF.

This clone has more than one count but fewer than ten. The chain joins TRBV25-1 to TRBJ2-5, with D possibly TRBD2 on 7 matching bases. The CDR3 covers 15 residues. Germline CDR1 MGHDK, CDR2 SYGVNS. The V and J ends lost 2 bases and 5 bases respectively, with 15 bases between them. The CDR3 sequence: CASSELGGRGETQYF. The CDR3, as DNA: TGTGCCAGCAGTGAACTGGGGGGGCGAGGGGAGACCCAGTACTTC.

This chain connects TRBV7-3 to TRBJ2-2, with D perhaps TRBD1 (6 bases). From germline, CDR1 is SGHTA and CDR2 FQGTGA. This CDR3 has 16 residues. The germline V and J ends were trimmed by 5 bases and 0 bases, with 13 bases remaining between them. CDR3 nucleotide sequence: TGTGCCAGCAGCCTCAGGGGTAGTGCGAACACCGGGGAGCTGTTTTTT. The encoded protein is CASSLRGSANTGELFF. Full variable domain (outside the CDR3, taken from reference TRBV7-3 and TRBJ2-2): GAGVSQTPSNKVTEKGKYVELRCDPISGHTALYWYRQSLGQGPEFLIYFQGTGAADDSGLPNDRFFAVRPEGSVSTLKIQRTERGDSAVYLCASSLRGSANTGELFFGEGSRLTVL.

The rearrangement links TRBV28 to TRBJ2-5; TRBD1 aligns across 8 bases. The length of the CDR3 is 17 residues. After removal of 4 bases from V and 0 bases from J, the junction contained 10 bases not matched to a gene. Germline V CDR1 and CDR2: MDHEN, SYDVKM. The CDR3 loop is CASSSKLRGPYQETQYF. In DNA, the CDR3 is TGTGCCAGCAGTTCTAAGCTCAGGGGGCCGTACCAAGAGACCCAGTACTTC.

The V call is TRBV5-4, the J call TRBJ2-4, with TRBD1 identical over 8 bases. Trimming at V came to 2 bases and at J to 10 bases, leaving 8 bases not matched to a gene. The CDR3 spans 14 residues. Germline CDR1 reads SGHNT; CDR2 reads YYREEE (reference sequence). The CDR3 bases are TGTGCCAGCAGCTTTAGTACAGGGGGTCAAATTCAGTACTTC. This codes for CASSFSTGGQIQYF.

The chain combines TRBV5-1 with TRBJ2-5; D is perhaps TRBD1 (8 bases). This CDR3 region has 15 residues. Germline CDR1 is SGHRS and CDR2 is YFSETQ. V was clipped by 0 bases and J by 4 bases, with 13 bases between them. As DNA, the CDR3 is TGCGCCAGCAGCTTGGGGACAGGGAGGGGAGAGACCCAGTACTTC. Amino acid sequence: CASSLGTGRGETQYF.

CDR3 nucleotides: TGTGCCAGCAGTTATCTCCAGGGCGCTGGGTCACCCCTCCACTTT. Its translation: CASSYLQGAGSPLHF. The chain employs TRBV6-6 and TRBJ1-6; tentatively, D is TRBD1 (5 bases). The V gene lost 3 bases and the J gene lost 10 bases, with 16 bases spanning the gap. Per the germline V gene, CDR1 is MNHNY and CDR2 is SVGAGI (reference sequence). This CDR3 has 15 amino acids.

V usage is TRBV5-4 and J usage is TRBJ2-1; D is possibly TRBD2 (6 bases). Germline V lookup: CDR1 SGHNT, CDR2 YYREEE (reference sequence). V lost 4 bases and J lost 4, with 18 bases in between. The CDR3 runs 16 residues. The CDR3 bases are TGTGCCAGCAGCCCGGATGTGGGACTTCGTTACAATGAGCAGTTCTTC. It yields the protein CASSPDVGLRYNEQFF.

The chain recombines TRBV4-3 with TRBJ1-1; no definite D call. The V end was cut by 0 bases, the J end by 1 base, with 15 bases between. CDR1 is LGHNA and CDR2 is YSLEER in the germline V gene. The CDR3 covers 17 residues. CDR3 sequence: CASSQDLTAGGNTEAFF. Written as DNA, the CDR3 is TGCGCCAGCAGCCAAGATCTAACGGCGGGAGGGAACACTGAAGCTTTCTTT.

This rearrangement joins TRBV5-8 to TRBJ2-7, with D perhaps TRBD1 (6 bases). Germline V gene data show CDR1 as SGHTS and CDR2 as YDEGEE. Between the trimmed V and J ends, which lost 5 bases and 5 bases, there was a span of 14 bases. This CDR3 is built from 13 residues. CDR3 residues: CASRARQANEQYF. CDR3 coding DNA: TGTGCCAGCAGGGCCCGACAGGCCAACGAGCAGTACTTC.

This chain joins TRBV6-1 and TRBJ2-7; TRBD2 is a possible D gene (6 bases). The ends were cut back, 6 bases at V and 1 base at J, with 16 bases in the middle. Germline loops: CDR1 MNHNS, CDR2 SASEGT. This CDR3 has 15 amino acids. CDR3 sequence: CASRNSVSGSYEQYF. In nucleotides, the CDR3 is TGTGCCAGCAGGAATAGTGTAAGCGGGTCCTACGAGCAGTACTTC.

This clone turned up a few times. The V call is TRBV9, the J call TRBJ2-5; D tentatively reads TRBD1 or TRBD2 (6 bases each). Germline CDR1 and CDR2: SGDLS and YYNGEE. This CDR3 is 17 amino acids long. V was clipped by 0 bases and J by 3 bases, with 18 bases between them. The CDR3, as DNA: TGTGCCAGCAGCGTAGGGGGGGCGCAGAATAGGGAAGAGACCCAGTACTTC. Translated: CASSVGGAQNREETQYF.

This chain links TRBV11-1 with TRBJ2-5; 8 bases align to TRBD1. This CDR3 has 15 residues. V dropped 4 bases and J dropped 3; count of bases not matched to a gene: 7. Germline V gene data show CDR1 as SGHAT and CDR2 as FQDESV (reference sequence). The CDR3 DNA is TGTGCCAGCAGCTCCCGGGACAGGCAAAAAGAGACCCAGTACTTC. Translation gives CASSSRDRQKETQYF.

V is TRBV7-2 and J is TRBJ1-3; 9 bases map to TRBD1. Trimming took 5 bases from V and 0 from J; bases not matched to a gene: 8. This CDR3 has 17 residues. The germline gives CDR1 SGHTA, CDR2 FQGNSA. Here the CDR3 DNA reads TGTGCCAGCAGCCTGACCCCGGACAGGGGCTCTGGAAACACCATATATTTT. It encodes CASSLTPDRGSGNTIYF.

V and J are TRBV19 and TRBJ1-2; D possibly corresponds to TRBD1 (6 bases). The CDR3 spans 14 residues. The V end lost 4 bases, the J end lost 4 bases, and 13 bases lay between the germline ends. The germline gives CDR1 LNHDA, CDR2 SQIVND (reference sequence). The CDR3 here is CASSSSQGTYGYTF. CDR3 coding DNA: TGTGCCAGTAGTAGCTCGCAGGGGACCTATGGCTACACCTTC.

The CDR3: CASSPGQQKNTEAFF. CDR3 bases: TGTGCCAGCTCACCGGGGCAGCAAAAGAACACTGAAGCTTTCTTT. V is TRBV18 and J is TRBJ1-1; tentatively, D is TRBD1 (5 bases). The CDR3 sequence is 15 residues long. Germline lookup yields CDR1 KGHSH and CDR2 LQKENI. Between the trimmed V and J ends, which lost 3 bases and 1 base, there was a span of 12 bases.

V usage is TRBV28 and J usage is TRBJ2-1; D remains ambiguous. V was cut by 3 bases and J by 3 bases, with 12 bases left in between. CDR1 MDHEN and CDR2 SYDVKM come from the germline V gene. This CDR3 spans 15 amino acids. CDR3 amino acids: CASSFRRARYNEQFF. In nucleotides, the CDR3 is TGTGCCAGCAGTTTCCGCCGGGCTCGCTACAATGAGCAGTTCTTC.

The gene calls are TRBV11-2 and TRBJ2-5; the D gene is possibly TRBD2 (5 bases). V was cut by 4 bases and J by 5 bases, with 14 bases left in between. There are 14 residues in the CDR3. CDR1 and CDR2 (germline): SGHAT, FQNNGV. In nucleotides, the CDR3 is TGTGCCAGCAGCTCTGTTTCCGGGGTGGAGACCCAGTACTTC. The encoded protein is CASSSVSGVETQYF.

The genes are TRBV11-2 and TRBJ1-1, with a tentative D call TRBD1 (5 bases). The CDR3 length is 17 residues. The V gene's germline CDR1 is SGHAT and CDR2 FQNNGV. V lost 1 base, J lost 2 bases, and 17 bases lay in between. The DNA for the CDR3 is TGTGCCAGCAGCTTAGTTTTGCGGCAGGGAGTTAACACTGAAGCTTTCTTT. Its translation: CASSLVLRQGVNTEAFF.